Each of the 15 T cell receptor beta chains below was sequenced from the same sample in a study of regulatory T cells in long-lasting Graves disease. According to the study, TCR beta libraries were built with iRepertoire HTBI primers and CDR3-region Arm-PCR. TCRdb reanalysed the multiplex PCR reads using MiXCR and keeps one entry per CDR3 protein. Among under 500,000 distinct CDR3 sequences listed, roughly 20% were seen once. The time point here: persistent/refractory GD, antithyroid drugs over 5 years with positive TRAb. RNA isolated from PBMCs was used to make the TCR library. Sequences were derived from peripheral blood mononuclear cells (PBMCs), sampled when the disease was refractory, from a patient treated with antithyroid drugs. The receptors originated from a female donor with Graves disease.

As for this clonotype: The CDR3 does not end in the conserved phenylalanine or tryptophan, so this is likely a read error. V usage is TRBV11-2 and J usage is TRBJ2-1; 7 bases are shared with TRBD2. Germline V CDR1 and CDR2: SGHAT, FQNNGV. V was pared by 1 base and J by 4 bases, with 7 bases of the junction left unmatched. There are 16 residues in the CDR3. The CDR3 DNA follows: TGTGCCAGCAGCTTAGCGGATCTAGCGGTGTACAATGAGCAGTTCCTC. Amino acids: CASSLADLAVYNEQFL.

This clonotype turned up a few times. V usage is TRBV7-3 and J usage is TRBJ2-5, with D possibly called TRBD1 or TRBD2 (5 bases each). The germline V gene encodes CDR1 SGHTA and CDR2 FQGTGA. The CDR3 totals 15 residues. The V end was cut by 0 bases, the J end by 1 base, with 9 bases between. The CDR3 DNA sequence: TGTGCCAGCAGCTTAACGTCGGGACCCCAAGAGACCCAGTACTTC. Its translation is CASSLTSGPQETQYF. The whole variable domain, filled in from reference TRBV7-3 and TRBJ2-5, reads GAGVSQTPSNKVTEKGKYVELRCDPISGHTALYWYRQSLGQGPEFLIYFQGTGAADDSGLPNDRFFAVRPEGSVSTLKIQRTERGDSAVYLCASSLTSGPQETQYFGPGTRLLVL.

This clonotype was recorded many times. V gene TRBV2 combines with J gene TRBJ2-7; D remains ambiguous. The CDR3 is 13 residues long. The V and J ends lost 5 bases and 2 bases respectively, with 10 bases between them. The germline CDR1 and CDR2 sequences are SNHLY and FYNNEI. The CDR3 region is CASSQTSAYEQYF. The CDR3 DNA follows: TGTGCCAGCAGTCAGACATCCGCCTACGAGCAGTACTTC.

This clonotype was recorded at least ten times. V is TRBV18 and J is TRBJ1-2; D uncertain. CDR1 and CDR2 from the germline V gene are KGHSH and LQKENI. Trimming shortened V by 8 bases and J by 4 bases, and 14 bases separated the two germline ends. CDR3 length: 13 amino acids. The CDR3 coding sequence is TGTGCCAGCAGCCCCTCGACGGGCTATGGCTACACCTTC. Protein sequence: CASSPSTGYGYTF.

There are a few counts of this clonotype. V usage is TRBV20-1 and J usage is TRBJ2-7, with D maybe TRBD2 (6 bases). Germline V gives CDR1 DFQATT, CDR2 SNEGSKA (reference sequence). The V and J ends lost 6 bases and 2 bases respectively, with 17 bases between them. This CDR3 is built from 14 residues. CDR3 residues: CSAPPGLLTYEQYF. For the CDR3, the DNA is TGCAGTGCCCCCCCGGGACTTCTAACCTACGAGCAGTACTTC.

This clonotype appeared a few times. This sequence joins TRBV24-1 and TRBJ1-2; TRBD1 matches 8 bases. V trimming: 1 base; J trimming: 6 bases; junction bases outside the gene matches: 3. The CDR3 covers 14 residues. Germline V gene data show CDR1 as KGHDR and CDR2 as SFDVKD. CDR3 sequence: CATSDFDRGNGYTF. The CDR3 region has the DNA TGTGCCACCAGTGATTTCGACAGGGGTAATGGCTACACCTTC.

The chain recombines TRBV7-6 with TRBJ2-2; D gene ambiguous. This CDR3 contains 13 residues. Germline CDR1 SGHVS, CDR2 FNYEAQ. Trimming pared 5 bases from V and 7 bases from J, leaving 11 bases between. DNA for the CDR3: TGTGCCAGCAGCCGCACCCTGAGCGGGGAGCTGTTTTTT. Residues: CASSRTLSGELFF.

This clonotype came up a few times. J is TRBJ2-5 and V is TRBV5-1, with 7 bases lining up with TRBD2. J was trimmed by 0 bases and V by 4 bases; bases with no gene match: 6. In germline, CDR1 is SGHRS, CDR2 YFSETQ. The CDR3 is 15 residues long. The CDR3 loop reads CASSKAGLYQETQYF. CDR3 in DNA: TGCGCCAGCAGCAAAGCGGGACTGTACCAAGAGACCCAGTACTTC.

This clonotype was seen many times. This chain uses TRBV7-8 with TRBJ1-6; D is unresolved. CDR3 length: 15 residues. Per the germline V gene, CDR1 is SGHVS and CDR2 is FQNEAQ. V shed 1 base and J shed 5 bases, with 9 bases lying between them. CDR3 sequence (DNA): TGTGCCAGCAGCTTAGTTAGGCAGGATAATTCACCCCTCCACTTT. The encoded protein is CASSLVRQDNSPLHF.

The rearrangement links TRBV20-1 to TRBJ2-6; D unresolved. The V end was cut by 0 bases, the J end by 0 bases, with 12 bases between. The germline V gene encodes CDR1 DFQATT and CDR2 SNEGSKA (reference sequence). This CDR3 is 17 amino acids long. The CDR3 protein is CSARDDRWSSGANVLTF. CDR3 in DNA: TGCAGTGCTAGAGATGACCGATGGTCCTCTGGGGCCAACGTCCTGACTTTC.

The table lists this clonotype with many counts. The chain is built from TRBV28 and TRBJ1-2; TRBD1 aligns across 9 bases. V gave up 6 bases and J gave up 8 bases; unmatched junction bases: 10. Germline V gene data show CDR1 as MDHEN and CDR2 as SYDVKM. The CDR3 sequence is 14 residues long. In DNA form, the CDR3 reads TGTGCCAGCAGCCGGGACAGGGTTCGTGTGGGCTACACCTTC. Encoded protein: CASSRDRVRVGYTF.

The V call is TRBV7-9, the J call TRBJ2-7, with unresolved D. CDR1 is SEHNR, CDR2 FQNEAQ, per germline (reference sequence). The V and J ends lost 5 bases and 0 bases respectively, with 11 bases between them. The CDR3 covers 14 residues. The CDR3 region is CASSPITSSYEQYF. The DNA for the CDR3 is TGTGCCAGCAGCCCTATTACCAGCTCCTACGAGCAGTACTTC.

This chain uses TRBV28 with TRBJ2-3; 7 positions match TRBD2. Germline values: CDR1 MDHEN, CDR2 SYDVKM. After removal of 0 bases from V and 2 bases from J, the junction contained 2 bases not matched to a gene. The CDR3 is 15 amino acids. DNA of the CDR3: TGTGCCAGCAGTTTATGGGCGGGAGCCACAGATACGCAGTATTTT. It specifies CASSLWAGATDTQYF.

CDR3 protein: CASSLAEGSRSQAFF. CDR3 bases: TGCGCCAGCAGCTTGGCCGAAGGGTCGCGATCCCAAGCTTTCTTT. J is TRBJ1-1 and V is TRBV5-1, with D unresolved. Germline V gene data show CDR1 as SGHRS and CDR2 as YFSETQ. The CDR3 loop spans 15 amino acids. The germline V and J ends were trimmed by 0 bases and 9 bases, with 18 bases remaining between them.

The chain carries TRBV30 and TRBJ1-3; TRBD1 agrees at 7 bases. Trimming took 2 bases from V and 2 from J; bases not matched to a gene: 9. CDR1 is GTSNPN and CDR2 is SVGIG in the germline V gene (reference sequence). The CDR3 runs to 16 residues. In nucleotides, the CDR3 is TGTGCCTGGAGTATTCGGACAGGCCCTACTGGAAACACCATATATTTT. Translation: CAWSIRTGPTGNTIYF.